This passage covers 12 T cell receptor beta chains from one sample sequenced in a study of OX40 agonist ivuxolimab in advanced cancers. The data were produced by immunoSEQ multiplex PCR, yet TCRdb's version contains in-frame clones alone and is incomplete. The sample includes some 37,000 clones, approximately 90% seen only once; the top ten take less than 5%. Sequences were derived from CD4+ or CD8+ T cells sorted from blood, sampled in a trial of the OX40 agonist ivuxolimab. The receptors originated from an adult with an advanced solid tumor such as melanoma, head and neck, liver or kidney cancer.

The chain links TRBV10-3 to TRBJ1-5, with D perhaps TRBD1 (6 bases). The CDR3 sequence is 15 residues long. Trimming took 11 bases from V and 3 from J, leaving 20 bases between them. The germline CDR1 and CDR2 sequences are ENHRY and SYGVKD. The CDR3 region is CASKEGETDNQPQHF. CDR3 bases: TGTGCCTCCAAAGAGGGGGAAACCGACAATCAGCCCCAGCATTTT.

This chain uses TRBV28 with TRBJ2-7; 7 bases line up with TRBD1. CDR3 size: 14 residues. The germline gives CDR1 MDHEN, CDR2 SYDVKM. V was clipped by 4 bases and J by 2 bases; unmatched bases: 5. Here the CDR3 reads CASSSDRNAYEQYF. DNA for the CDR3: TGTGCCAGCAGTTCGGACAGGAACGCCTACGAGCAGTACTTC. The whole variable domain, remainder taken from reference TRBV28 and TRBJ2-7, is DVKVTQSSRYLVKRTGEKVFLECVQDMDHENMFWYRQDPGLGLRLIYFSYDVKMKEKGDIPEGYSVSREKKERFSLILESASTNQTSMYLCASSSDRNAYEQYFGPGTRLTVT.

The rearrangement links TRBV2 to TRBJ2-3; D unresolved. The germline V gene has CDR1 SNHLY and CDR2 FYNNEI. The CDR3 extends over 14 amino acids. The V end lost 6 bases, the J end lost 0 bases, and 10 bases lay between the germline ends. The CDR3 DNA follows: TGTGCCAGCAGGGGATCAAGTAGCACAGATACGCAGTATTTT. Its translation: CASRGSSSTDTQYF. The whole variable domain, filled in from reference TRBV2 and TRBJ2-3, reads EPEVTQTPSHQVTQMGQEVILRCVPISNHLYFYWYRQILGQKVEFLVSFYNNEISEKSEIFDDQFSVERPDGSNFTLKIRSTKLEDSAMYFCASRGSSSTDTQYFGPGTRLTVL.

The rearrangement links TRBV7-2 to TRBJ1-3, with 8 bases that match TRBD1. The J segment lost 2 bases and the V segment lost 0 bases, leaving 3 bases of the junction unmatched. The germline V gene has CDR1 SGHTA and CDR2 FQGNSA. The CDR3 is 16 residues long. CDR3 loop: CASSLARTGTGNTIYF. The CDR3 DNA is TGTGCCAGCAGCTTAGCGAGGACAGGGACTGGAAACACCATATATTTT.

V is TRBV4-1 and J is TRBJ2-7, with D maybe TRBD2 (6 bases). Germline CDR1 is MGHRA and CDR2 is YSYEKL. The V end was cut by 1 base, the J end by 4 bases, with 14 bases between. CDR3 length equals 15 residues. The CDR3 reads CASSQARDSLYEQYF. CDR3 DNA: TGCGCCAGCAGCCAAGCTCGGGACTCGTTGTACGAGCAGTACTTC.

The DNA of the CDR3 is TGTGCCAGCAGTCCGGGACAGCCATCGAGAGAGACCCAGTACTTC. It codes for CASSPGQPSRETQYF. The J gene is TRBJ2-5, the V gene TRBV6-5, with 7 bases aligning to TRBD1. Germline V gene sequence: CDR1 MNHEY, CDR2 SVGAGI. There are 15 residues in the CDR3. J was trimmed by 4 bases and V by 5 bases; bases with no gene match: 10.

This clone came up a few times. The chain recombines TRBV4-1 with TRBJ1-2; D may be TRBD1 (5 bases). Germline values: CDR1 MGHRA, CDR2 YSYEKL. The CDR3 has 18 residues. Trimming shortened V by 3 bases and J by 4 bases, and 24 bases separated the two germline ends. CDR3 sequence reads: CASSQGLGRARGGYGYTF. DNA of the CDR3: TGCGCCAGCAGCCAGGGTCTGGGCAGGGCTAGAGGAGGCTATGGCTACACCTTC.

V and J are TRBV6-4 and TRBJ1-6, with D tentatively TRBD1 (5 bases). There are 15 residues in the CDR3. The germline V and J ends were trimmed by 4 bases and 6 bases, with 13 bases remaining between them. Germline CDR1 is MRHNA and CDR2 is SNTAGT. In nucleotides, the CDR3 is TGTGCCAGCAGTGCCTCGGGACTTTCTAATTCACCCCTCCACTTT. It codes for CASSASGLSNSPLHF.

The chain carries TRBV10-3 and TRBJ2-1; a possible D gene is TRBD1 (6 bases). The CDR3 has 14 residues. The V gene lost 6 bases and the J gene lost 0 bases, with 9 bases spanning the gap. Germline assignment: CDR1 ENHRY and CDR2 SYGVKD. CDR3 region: CAIRDRSSYNEQFF. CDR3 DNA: TGTGCCATCAGAGACAGGAGCTCCTACAATGAGCAGTTCTTC.

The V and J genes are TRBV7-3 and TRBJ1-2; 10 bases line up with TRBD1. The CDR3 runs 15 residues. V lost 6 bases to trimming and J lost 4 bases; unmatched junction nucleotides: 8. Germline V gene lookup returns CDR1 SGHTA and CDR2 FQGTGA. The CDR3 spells CASRSDRGRGYGYTF. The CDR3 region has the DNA TGTGCCAGCAGGTCCGACAGGGGGCGCGGCTATGGCTACACCTTC.

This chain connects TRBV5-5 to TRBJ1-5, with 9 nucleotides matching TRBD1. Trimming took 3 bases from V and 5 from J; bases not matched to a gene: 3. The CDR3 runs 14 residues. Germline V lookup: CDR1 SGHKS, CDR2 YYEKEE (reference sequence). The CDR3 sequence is CASSSRQGDQPQHF. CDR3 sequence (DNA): TGTGCCAGCAGCTCGAGACAGGGGGATCAGCCCCAGCATTTT.

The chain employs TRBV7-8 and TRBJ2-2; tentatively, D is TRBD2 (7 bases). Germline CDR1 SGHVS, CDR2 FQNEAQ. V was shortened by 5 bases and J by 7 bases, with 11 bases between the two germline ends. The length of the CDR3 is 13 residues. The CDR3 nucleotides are TGTGCCAGCAGCCTAGGGGGGGACGGGGAGCTGTTTTTT. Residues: CASSLGGDGELFF.